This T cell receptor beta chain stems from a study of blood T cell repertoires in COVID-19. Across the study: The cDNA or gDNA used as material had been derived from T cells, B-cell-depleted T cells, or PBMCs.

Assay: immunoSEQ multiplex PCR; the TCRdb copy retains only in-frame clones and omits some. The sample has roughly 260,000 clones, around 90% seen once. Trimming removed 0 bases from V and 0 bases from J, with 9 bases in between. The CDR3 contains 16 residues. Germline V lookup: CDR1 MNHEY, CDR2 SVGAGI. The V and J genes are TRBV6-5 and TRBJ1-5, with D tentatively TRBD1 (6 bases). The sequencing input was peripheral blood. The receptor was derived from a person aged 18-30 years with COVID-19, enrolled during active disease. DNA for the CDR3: TGTGCCAGCAGTTACTCATTCAGGGGTAGCAATCAGCCCCAGCATTTT. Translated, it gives CASSYSFRGSNQPQHF.